The clone carrying this TCR beta chain has a count of ten or more. The antigen is unknown. The data were taken from a study of T cells in Graves' hyperthyroidism and ophthalmopathy. At the level of the study: Blood was drawn when the patient was first diagnosed and still untreated. General study results and limits: With a median lead of around 5.9 months before onset, the model predicted ophthalmopathy.

Trimming left V 1 base short and J 2 bases short, with 4 bases between. Germline values: CDR1 DFQATT, CDR2 SNEGSKA (reference sequence). The CDR3 spans 12 residues. The CDR3 regions of TCR beta were amplified from RNA transcripts. A first-round RT-PCR of the TCR CDR3 used the HTBI primer set. TCRdb reanalysed the multiplex PCR reads using MiXCR and keeps one entry per CDR3 protein. The sample yields about 210,000 distinct CDR3 sequences, approximately 17% seen once. The sequencing input was blood. The J gene is TRBJ2-3, the V gene TRBV20-1; D not resolved. The clonotype was recovered from a man aged 45-65 years with Graves' hyperthyroidism. This CDR3 reads CSARAPTDTQYF. The CDR3 DNA is TGCAGTGCTAGAGCGCCCACAGATACGCAGTATTTT.